This paragraph covers one TCR beta chain sequence. The CDR3 spans 14 residues. V gave up 5 bases and J gave up 9 bases; unmatched junction bases: 13. Germline values: CDR1 MNHEY, CDR2 SMNVEV (reference sequence). Sequenced by immunoSEQ multiplex PCR; TCRdb stores in-frame clones only, minus some. The sample gives 150,000 to 250,000 clones, about 93% of which show up once; approximately 0.69% is in the top ten. During active infection, Seattle patients enrolled and were then monitored through disease. These data originate in a study of blood T cell repertoires in COVID-19. The source is a man aged 25-45 years with COVID-19, enrolled during active disease. V usage is TRBV27 and J usage is TRBJ2-7, with 7 bases that match TRBD1. The sequencing sample was made of peripheral blood. The CDR3 DNA is TGTGCCAGCAGTCCGGGACAGAGTTTACGAGGGCAGTACTTC. The encoded protein is CASSPGQSLRGQYF.